Here is one T cell receptor beta chain with its context. The antigen this receptor binds is unknown. It has no much larger one-base neighbor in the sample; base qualities were not kept. According to the germline V gene, CDR1 reads SGHTA and CDR2 reads FQGNSA. Measured from the cysteine to the phenylalanine, the CDR3 is 17 residues long. Only CDR3 DNA remains: 51 bases, in frame from the first base. At the junction V is shortened by 0 bases and J by 6 bases; bases outside the gene matches: 10. The sample belongs to a study of blood T cell repertoires in COVID-19 (TCRdb year 2020). Turning to the overall study: Samples from collaborators originated in the United States, Italy and Spain and spanned both the acute and convalescent phases of COVID-19. The samples were drawn from two sources: the first 160 participants of the ongoing ImmuneRACE study, and over 950 subjects contributed by 6 global collaborators. A de-identified subject ID, COVID-19 status, age in years and sex were almost always included in the sample metadata. The prospective study material was composed of cDNA or gDNA derived from T cells, B-cell-depleted T cells, or PBMCs. The dataset comprised deeply sampled blood TCRbeta repertoires from subjects exposed to, actively infected with, or recovered from COVID-19. HLA class I and class II types, where available, came from metadata supplied by the sample provider rather than from assay-based typing. The repertoires were released in a freely available public database meant as a resource for research on the immune response to SARS-CoV-2.

Broader findings and caveats from the paper: The amount of clinical and demographic metadata varied by source and participant and was provided uncurated.

The immunoSEQ Assay, a bias-controlled multiplex PCR, was used to amplify TCRbeta CDR3 regions from genomic DNA. Turning to the authors' computational methods: Within the assay, amplification of reference gene primers was used to estimate how many nucleated cells each sample contained. Sequence reads were collapsed and filtered to measure the absolute abundance of every unique TCRbeta CDR3 rearrangement. Productive Simpson clonality was computed per sample as the square root of Simpson's diversity index over productive rearrangements. TCRdb holds this immuneACCESS table with in-frame rearrangements only. Some clones are missing; in checked studies, unresolved V genes explain under half, and the rest has no known cause. For V, J and clone size, that table is used; D and trimming come from the DNA. Here the sample has about half a million clones; approximately 83% occur a single time. The top ten clones comprise approximately 2.9% of the sample.

Collaborating institutions collected whole blood in K2EDTA tubes following their own protocols. Collaborator samples were shipped for TCRbeta analysis as frozen whole blood, isolated PBMCs, or DNA extracted from either sample type. The sequence derives from a human donor in a cohort sampled during active COVID-19. The sequenced sample was peripheral blood. The V and J segments used are TRBV7-2 and TRBJ2-1; the junction holds 8 bases that match TRBD2. The CDR3 protein sequence reads: CASSLARSLAGPNEQFF. The bases read TGTGCCAGCAGCTTAGCTCGTAGTCTAGCGGGTCCCAATGAGCAGTTCTTC.